The 20 T cell receptor beta chains given below trace back to one sample, sequenced in a study of pediatric ulcerative colitis. Data came from immunoSEQ multiplex PCR; TCRdb stores just in-frame clones and leaves some out. The data show about 60,000 clones, over 80% seen once. Sequencing used blood. The receptors come from a boy aged 5-17 years who was a control in a study of pediatric ulcerative colitis.

The V call is TRBV7-2, the J call TRBJ1-6, with TRBD1 matching over 10 bases. CDR3 length: 17 residues. From germline, CDR1 is SGHTA and CDR2 FQGNSA. V shed 2 bases and J 6 bases; nucleotides not matched to a gene: 7. The CDR3 protein is CASSLKWTGGSNSPLHF. The CDR3 bases are TGTGCCAGCAGCTTAAAGTGGACAGGGGGTTCTAATTCACCCCTCCACTTT.

The CDR3 sequence is CASSQVWTEKAFF. In nucleotides, the CDR3 is TGCGCCAGCAGCCAAGTCTGGACAGAAAAAGCTTTCTTT. The chain is built from TRBV4-1 and TRBJ1-1; possibly TRBD1 for D (6 bases). The ends were cut back, 1 base at V and 9 bases at J, with 12 bases in the middle. Germline CDR1 and CDR2: MGHRA and YSYEKL. This CDR3 comprises 13 residues.

The CDR3 is CASGGTSGPNNEQFF. CDR3 bases: TGTGCCAGCGGGGGGACTAGCGGCCCAAACAATGAGCAGTTCTTC. The chain recombines TRBV2 with TRBJ2-1; TRBD2 agrees at 11 bases. The germline V gene has CDR1 SNHLY and CDR2 FYNNEI. CDR3 size: 15 residues. Trimming cost V 8 bases and J 5 bases; bases outside gene matches: 8.

This clone was seen just once. The V call is TRBV28, the J call TRBJ2-7; TRBD2 aligns across 16 bases. From germline, CDR1 is MDHEN and CDR2 SYDVKM. CDR3 length: 21 residues. The V gene end was trimmed by 5 bases and the J gene end by 2 bases; junction bases not matched to a gene: 18. CDR3 amino acids: CASSGESAGLAGGLFPYEQYF. CDR3 coding DNA: TGTGCCAGCAGTGGGGAATCCGCGGGACTAGCGGGGGGGCTTTTCCCCTACGAGCAGTACTTC.

The V and J genes are TRBV10-1 and TRBJ2-3, with 7 bases matching TRBD1. Trimming at V came to 6 bases and at J to 14 bases, leaving 14 bases not matched to a gene. The CDR3 contains 13 residues. The germline V gene has CDR1 WNHNN and CDR2 SYGVQD (reference sequence). In DNA form, the CDR3 reads TGCGCCAGCAGCCAAAAGGGTGAGGGGGCCGGGTATTTT. Its translation is CASSQKGEGAGYF.

The rearrangement links TRBV27 to TRBJ2-7; D assignment may be TRBD1 or TRBD2 (5 bases each). Germline lookup yields CDR1 MNHEY and CDR2 SMNVEV (reference sequence). The V and J ends lost 4 bases and 6 bases respectively, with 25 bases between them. The CDR3 contains 17 residues. CDR3 region: CASSSVPGRFSKTEQYF. The CDR3 DNA sequence: TGTGCCAGCAGTTCCGTCCCGGGACGCTTCTCTAAAACCGAGCAGTACTTC.

The DNA of the CDR3 is TGCGCCAGCAGCTTAGGGCAGGGATCCGATACGCAGTATTTT. It specifies CASSLGQGSDTQYF. The rearrangement links TRBV5-1 to TRBJ2-3, with D maybe TRBD1 (5 bases). The CDR3 is made up of 14 amino acids. Germline assignment: CDR1 SGHRS and CDR2 YFSETQ. Deletions cut 2 bases from V and 6 bases from J, with 13 bases between.

V and J are TRBV4-3 and TRBJ2-6, with D uncertain. The CDR3 totals 17 residues. With 4 bases removed from V and 0 bases from J, the gap between germline ends came to 13 bases. CDR1 is LGHNA and CDR2 is YSLEER in the germline V gene. CDR3 protein: CASSPLHRVSGANVLTF. For the CDR3, the DNA is TGCGCCAGCAGCCCCCTTCATCGGGTCTCTGGGGCCAACGTCCTGACTTTC.

V usage is TRBV18 and J usage is TRBJ2-5; D gene ambiguous. The CDR3 loop spans 18 amino acids. V was clipped by 1 base and J by 4 bases, with 22 bases between them. CDR1 and CDR2 (germline): KGHSH, LQKENI. The CDR3 sequence is CASSPQLVAPSTGETQYF. For the CDR3, the DNA is TGTGCCAGCTCACCACAGTTAGTTGCACCCTCGACGGGAGAGACCCAGTACTTC. Filled out from reference TRBV18 and TRBJ2-5, the complete variable domain reads NAGVMQNPRHLVRRRGQEARLRCSPMKGHSHVYWYRQLPEEGLKFMVYLQKENIIDESGMPKERFSAEFPKEGPSILRIQQVVRGDSAAYFCASSPQLVAPSTGETQYFGPGTRLLVL.

The count of this clone is one. J is TRBJ2-1 and V is TRBV29-1, with TRBD2 as a possible D gene (7 bases). The CDR3 has 13 residues. CDR1 and CDR2 (germline): SQVTM, ANQGSEA. V shed 1 base and J shed 8 bases, with 12 bases lying between them. DNA for the CDR3: TGCAGCGTTGAAGTGGGGGGGCCGGATGAGCAGTTCTTC. Translated, it gives CSVEVGGPDEQFF.

The rearrangement uses TRBV18 and TRBJ1-5; 7 bases agree with TRBD1. Germline CDR1 and CDR2: KGHSH and LQKENI. The CDR3 is 14 amino acids. V dropped 6 bases and J dropped 5; count of bases not matched to a gene: 7. CDR3 in DNA: TGTGCCAGCTCGACCGGGACAGTGGATCAGCCCCAGCATTTT. This codes for CASSTGTVDQPQHF.

This chain links TRBV7-2 with TRBJ2-2, with D possibly being TRBD1 (6 bases). In germline, CDR1 is SGHTA, CDR2 FQGNSA. The CDR3 covers 13 residues. The V end was cut by 6 bases, the J end by 6 bases, with 11 bases between. CDR3 DNA sequence: TGTGCCAGCAGAATCAACAGGGCCGGGGAGCTGTTTTTT. Translating gives CASRINRAGELFF.

In this sample, this clone turned up once. V gene TRBV9 combines with J gene TRBJ1-4, with D perhaps matching TRBD1 (5 bases). The V gene's germline CDR1 is SGDLS and CDR2 YYNGEE. The length of the CDR3 is 12 residues. V dropped 0 bases and J dropped 13 bases, with 10 bases sitting between them. CDR3 nucleotide sequence: TGTGCCAGCAGCGTAGCGGGGGACGTACTGTTTTTT. This gives the protein CASSVAGDVLFF.

The rearrangement uses TRBV4-3 and TRBJ1-6; D not certain. Trimming shortened V by 6 bases and J by 0 bases, and 12 bases separated the two germline ends. The V gene's germline CDR1 is LGHNA and CDR2 YSLEER. The CDR3 is 16 amino acids. CDR3 in amino acids: CASSLGLSSYNSPLHF. The CDR3 coding sequence is TGCGCCAGCAGTCTGGGCTTGAGCTCCTATAATTCACCCCTCCACTTT.

A few counts support this clone. The CDR3 here is CASSALHF. The DNA of the CDR3 is TGCGCCTCGTCAGCCCTCCACTTT. This chain connects TRBV10-1 to TRBJ1-6; D unclear. The length of the CDR3 is 8 residues. CDR1 and CDR2 (germline): WNHNN, SYGVQD (reference sequence). V was shortened by 11 bases and J by 14 bases, with 7 bases between the two germline ends.

This clone was observed a handful of times. The chain joins TRBV5-4 to TRBJ1-1, with a weak D call TRBD1 (6 bases). V lost 4 bases, J lost 0 bases, and 16 bases lay in between. The germline CDR1 and CDR2 sequences are SGHNT and YYREEE (reference sequence). This CDR3 region has 16 residues. CDR3 sequence: CASSAGTGPMNTEAFF. The CDR3 DNA sequence: TGTGCCAGCAGCGCGGGTACAGGGCCCATGAACACTGAAGCTTTCTTT.

The chain recombines TRBV29-1 with TRBJ2-3, with TRBD2 matching 7 bases. V shed 5 bases and J 6 bases; nucleotides not matched to a gene: 5. The length of the CDR3 is 12 residues. The V gene's germline CDR1 is SQVTM and CDR2 ANQGSEA. The CDR3 DNA reads as TGCAGCGTTAGCGGGGCAGGGGATACGCAGTATTTT. This translates into CSVSGAGDTQYF.

The chain carries TRBV10-2 and TRBJ2-1; D is unresolved. This CDR3 region has 11 residues. Per germline, CDR1 WSHSY and CDR2 SAAADI. V dropped 3 bases and J dropped 9 bases, with 6 bases sitting between them. CDR3 in DNA: TGCGCCAGCAGTGATGGTGGTGAGCAGTTCTTC. This translates into CASSDGGEQFF.

This chain uses TRBV20-1 with TRBJ2-1; D is undetermined. CDR1 DFQATT and CDR2 SNEGSKA come from the germline V gene (reference sequence). V was shortened by 5 bases and J by 6 bases, with 2 bases between the two germline ends. The CDR3 runs 9 residues. CDR3 DNA sequence: TGCAGTGCTCTCAATGAGCAGTTCTTC. It is translated as CSALNEQFF.

The J gene is TRBJ2-3, the V gene TRBV27; possibly TRBD1 or TRBD2 for D (5 bases each). With 7 bases removed from V and 1 base from J, the gap between germline ends came to 12 bases. The CDR3 sequence is 14 residues long. CDR1 and CDR2 from the germline V gene are MNHEY and SMNVEV (reference sequence). The CDR3 DNA reads TGTGCCAGCAATTCTTTGGGGGGCACAGATACGCAGTATTTT. This translates into CASNSLGGTDTQYF.